These 11 T cell receptor beta chains originate from one sample sequenced in a study of blood T cell repertoires in COVID-19. Sequencing was performed with immunoSEQ multiplex PCR; in TCRdb, only in-frame clones are kept and a portion is missing. The data show 81,000 or so clones, 85% seen once. Sample: peripheral blood. The receptors were gathered from a middle-aged man with COVID-19, enrolled during active disease.

This clone showed up just a few times. The chain has TRBV5-4 and TRBJ1-1, with 8 bases that match TRBD1. Germline V lookup: CDR1 SGHNT, CDR2 YYREEE (reference sequence). V dropped 6 bases and J dropped 5; count of bases not matched to a gene: 9. The CDR3 covers 14 residues. CDR3 protein: CASTIQGAITEAFF. CDR3 DNA: TGTGCCAGCACCATTCAGGGGGCAATTACTGAAGCTTTCTTT.

V and J are TRBV6-1 and TRBJ1-1, with TRBD1 as a possible D gene (5 bases). Germline assignment: CDR1 MNHNS and CDR2 SASEGT. CDR3 length: 14 amino acids. V lost 0 bases, J lost 5 bases, and 10 bases lay in between. In DNA, the CDR3 is TGTGCCAGCAGTGAAGCGGGGCGGGATACTGAAGCTTTCTTT. Protein product: CASSEAGRDTEAFF.

V is TRBV9 and J is TRBJ2-2; no definite D call. V was clipped by 2 bases and J by 3 bases, with 14 bases between them. The CDR3 consists of 16 residues. From germline, CDR1 is SGDLS and CDR2 YYNGEE. CDR3 protein: CASSVRSVEDTGELFF. CDR3 nucleotide sequence: TGTGCCAGCAGCGTTCGCAGCGTCGAGGACACCGGGGAGCTGTTTTTT.

The chain recombines TRBV9 with TRBJ2-5, with a tentative D call TRBD2 (5 bases). Per the germline V gene, CDR1 is SGDLS and CDR2 is YYNGEE. V lost 1 base to trimming and J lost 1 base, with 14 bases between them. This CDR3 has 16 residues. CDR3 amino acids: CASSVSGGPPQETQYF. CDR3 coding DNA: TGTGCCAGCAGCGTAAGCGGCGGACCCCCCCAAGAGACCCAGTACTTC.

The chain recombines TRBV5-1 with TRBJ1-1; 9 nucleotides match TRBD1. CDR3 length: 14 residues. With 4 bases clipped from V and 7 bases from J, the junction kept 8 bases outside the gene matches. Looked up from germline, CDR1 is SGHRS and CDR2 is YFSETQ. CDR3 DNA: TGCGCCAGCAGCGGTACCGGGACAGGGTATGAAGCTTTCTTT. Translating gives CASSGTGTGYEAFF.

CDR3 in amino acids: CASSQGADSNYGYTF. CDR3 in DNA: TGTGCCAGCTCCCAAGGGGCTGACAGTAACTATGGCTACACCTTC. The chain links TRBV18 to TRBJ1-2, with D perhaps matching TRBD1 (5 bases). The CDR3 is 15 residues long. CDR1 and CDR2 (germline): KGHSH, LQKENI. V was shortened by 6 bases and J by 1 base, with 15 bases between the two germline ends.

V gene TRBV6-6 combines with J gene TRBJ2-3; 11 bases line up with TRBD2. J gave up 4 bases and V 6 bases, and 6 bases lay outside the gene matches. CDR3 length equals 15 residues. Germline V lookup: CDR1 MNHNY, CDR2 SVGAGI (reference sequence). The DNA of the CDR3 is TGTGCCAGCAGAACGACTAGCGGGAAGGCAGATACGCAGTATTTT. This translates into CASRTTSGKADTQYF.

V gene TRBV19 combines with J gene TRBJ1-6; 8 bases map to TRBD1. The J segment lost 8 bases and the V segment lost 3 bases, leaving 12 bases of the junction unmatched. The germline V gene encodes CDR1 LNHDA and CDR2 SQIVND (reference sequence). The CDR3 is 17 residues long. The CDR3, as DNA: TGTGCCAGTAGTATCCCCCTCCGACAGGGGTACCATTCACCCCTCCACTTT. Residues: CASSIPLRQGYHSPLHF.

The chain recombines TRBV5-4 with TRBJ2-1, with 9 bases identical to TRBD2. Germline CDR1 SGHNT, CDR2 YYREEE (reference sequence). After removal of 4 bases from V and 0 bases from J, the junction contained 14 bases not matched to a gene. The CDR3 has 19 amino acids. The CDR3 DNA sequence: TGTGCCAGCAGCCCCCCGGGTAGCGGGAGCGCCCACTCCTACAATGAGCAGTTCTTC. It yields the protein CASSPPGSGSAHSYNEQFF.

The chain recombines TRBV19 with TRBJ2-7; TRBD2 matches 7 bases. V gave up 0 bases and J gave up 1 base; unmatched junction bases: 3. The CDR3 sequence is 15 residues long. In germline, CDR1 is LNHDA, CDR2 SQIVND (reference sequence). Here the CDR3 DNA reads TGTGCCAGTAGTATAGAGTCGGGAGGTTCCTACGAGCAGTACTTC. Protein sequence: CASSIESGGSYEQYF.

This clone has only one observation. The CDR3 loop is CASSLVGTGSYNEQFF. The CDR3 nucleotides are TGTGCCAGCAGCTTAGTCGGGACAGGCTCCTACAATGAGCAGTTCTTC. The chain employs TRBV7-2 and TRBJ2-1, with 8 bases identical to TRBD1. Trimming removed 1 base from V and 0 bases from J; junction bases left unmatched: 2. This CDR3 has 16 amino acids. Germline V gene data show CDR1 as SGHTA and CDR2 as FQGNSA.